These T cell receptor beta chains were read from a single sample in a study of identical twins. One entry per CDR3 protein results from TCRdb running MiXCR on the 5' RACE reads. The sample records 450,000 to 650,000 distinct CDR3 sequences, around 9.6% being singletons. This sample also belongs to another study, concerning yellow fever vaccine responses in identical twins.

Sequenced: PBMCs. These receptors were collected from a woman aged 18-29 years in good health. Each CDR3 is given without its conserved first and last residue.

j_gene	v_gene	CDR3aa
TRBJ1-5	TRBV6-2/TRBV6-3	ASRLQDAGNQPQH
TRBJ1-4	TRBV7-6	ASSLGDSRNEKLF
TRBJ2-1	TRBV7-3	ASSQGGAGEQF
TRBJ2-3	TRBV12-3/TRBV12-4	ASSLNSNLITDTQY
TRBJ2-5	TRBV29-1	SLGGSGQETQY
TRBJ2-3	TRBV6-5	ASSYLAGGLSDTQY
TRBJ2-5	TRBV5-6	ASSLAYQETQY
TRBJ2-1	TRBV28	ACSSNEQF
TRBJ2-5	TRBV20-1	SPTNGGVETQY
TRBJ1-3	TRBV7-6	ASSKDLSGNTIY
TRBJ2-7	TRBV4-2	ASSQVRQGDEQY
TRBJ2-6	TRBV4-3	ASSQDSSGANVLT
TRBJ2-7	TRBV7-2	ASSLALLAPVGLGYEQY
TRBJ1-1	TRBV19	ASFPDRAGNTEAF
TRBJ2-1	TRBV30	AWSFINEQF
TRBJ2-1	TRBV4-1	ASSRPGTRGLGSSYNEQF
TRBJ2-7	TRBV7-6	ASSLGTGGVEQY
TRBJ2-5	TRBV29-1	SGSQETQY
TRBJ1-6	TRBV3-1	ASSQVLGQGTNSPLH
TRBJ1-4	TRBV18	ASSPAITGRGKLF
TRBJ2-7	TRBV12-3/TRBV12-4	ASSFQGPNEQY
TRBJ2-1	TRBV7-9	ASSSSGSRQFNEQF
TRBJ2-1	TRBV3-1	ASSQGRDRAYNEQF
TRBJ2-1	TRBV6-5	ASSYGGSSGYYNEQF
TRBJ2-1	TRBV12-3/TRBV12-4	ASRPPRSYNEQF
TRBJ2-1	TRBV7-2	ASSPLGRSSYNEQF
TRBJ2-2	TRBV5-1	SSSFVVAPGAGELF
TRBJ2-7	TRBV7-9	ASSFGQGAIEQY
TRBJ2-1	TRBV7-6	ASSLELAASLDNEQF
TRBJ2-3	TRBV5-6	ASSLMGQTDTQY
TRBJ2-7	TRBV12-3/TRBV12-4	ASSSAKDEQY
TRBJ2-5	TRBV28	ASSLAGYQETQY
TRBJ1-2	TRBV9	ASSGVGGYT
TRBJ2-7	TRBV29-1	SVQTQGTAYEQY
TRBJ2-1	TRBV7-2	ASSPGQITGNEQF
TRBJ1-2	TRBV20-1	SARDLTGGNYGYT
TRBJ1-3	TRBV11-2	ASSLGRAEESRQGSGNTIY
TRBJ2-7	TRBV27	ASSFRDSTSSSYEQY
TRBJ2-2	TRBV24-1	ATSEVQGVGELF
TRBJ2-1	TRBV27	ASSLLLRDTNEQF
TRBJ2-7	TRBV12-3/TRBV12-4	ASSSSSGGFYEQY
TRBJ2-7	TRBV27	ASSLLKGQGVPEQY
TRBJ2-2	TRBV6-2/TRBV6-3	ASNLLGAEYGELF
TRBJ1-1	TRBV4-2	ASSQDGPGGNTEAF
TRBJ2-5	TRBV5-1	ASSPGLAGATAETQY
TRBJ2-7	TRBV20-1	SGHWTLTYEQY
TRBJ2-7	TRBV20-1	SARDKLAASYEQY
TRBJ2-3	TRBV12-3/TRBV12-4	ASSLTDNVLLTDTQY
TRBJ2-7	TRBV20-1	SARADGTPHYEQY
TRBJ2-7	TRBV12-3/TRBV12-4	ASSFSGVDYEQY
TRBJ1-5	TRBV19	ASKTDKGNQPQH
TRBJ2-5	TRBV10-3	AISESIRTSGIQETQY
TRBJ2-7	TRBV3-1	ASSQGQGYYEQY
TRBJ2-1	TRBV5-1	ASSLLGAPNEQF
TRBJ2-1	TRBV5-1	ASSSLAGGTDEQF
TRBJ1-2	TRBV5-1	ASSPRTGSNYGYT
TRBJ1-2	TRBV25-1	ASSGVPGQWGYT